Each of the 8 T cell receptor beta chains below was sequenced from the same sample in a study of OX40 agonist ivuxolimab in advanced cancers. Assay: immunoSEQ multiplex PCR; the TCRdb copy retains only in-frame clones and omits some. The data show about 58,000 clones, around four fifths seen once. The starting material was CD4+ or CD8+ T cells sorted from blood, obtained in a trial of the OX40 agonist ivuxolimab. These receptors were collected from an adult with an advanced solid tumor such as melanoma, head and neck, liver or kidney cancer.

The chain carries TRBV5-6 and TRBJ1-1, with D maybe TRBD1 (6 bases). This CDR3 has 14 amino acids. The ends were cut back, 0 bases at V and 8 bases at J, with 14 bases in the middle. CDR1 and CDR2 from the germline V gene are SGHDT and YYEEEE. The CDR3 sequence is CASSLVRGLAEAFF. Written as DNA, the CDR3 is TGTGCCAGCAGCTTGGTGCGGGGGCTCGCGGAAGCTTTCTTT.

J is TRBJ2-1 and V is TRBV23-1, with D perhaps matching TRBD2 (6 bases). TRBV23-1 is annotated as an ORF whose role is uncertain. Trimming removed 7 bases from V and 2 bases from J, with 21 bases in between. The CDR3 loop spans 17 amino acids. CDR3 sequence: CASTPRWPGETYNEQFF. The CDR3 nucleotides read TGCGCCAGCACCCCCCGGTGGCCGGGGGAAACCTACAATGAGCAGTTCTTC.

V usage is TRBV7-3 and J usage is TRBJ2-1; D call uncertain. The V and J ends lost 6 bases and 7 bases respectively, with 13 bases between them. Germline CDR1 and CDR2: SGHTA and FQGTGA. The CDR3 has 13 amino acids. CDR3 loop: CASSQTLENEQFF. The CDR3 coding sequence is TGTGCCAGCAGTCAAACTTTAGAGAATGAGCAGTTCTTC.

This rearrangement joins TRBV27 to TRBJ1-5; TRBD1 is a possible D gene (6 bases). The CDR3 is made up of 13 amino acids. Trimming took off 4 bases at V and 5 bases at J, with 9 bases between the two ends. Germline loops: CDR1 MNHEY, CDR2 SMNVEV (reference sequence). CDR3 DNA: TGTGCCAGCAGTTCGAACAGGGATCAGCCCCAGCATTTT. Protein: CASSSNRDQPQHF.

This chain connects TRBV27 to TRBJ1-6, with D perhaps TRBD1 (5 bases). The CDR3 is 14 residues long. V was cut by 5 bases and J by 7 bases, with 12 bases left in between. Germline V gene lookup returns CDR1 MNHEY and CDR2 SMNVEV (reference sequence). The CDR3 DNA is TGTGCCAGCAGTGGAGGGACGGGCAATTCACCCCTCCACTTT. Residues: CASSGGTGNSPLHF.

As to this clone: This sample also contains other DNA sequences that code for the same CDR3. The chain recombines TRBV7-2 with TRBJ1-1; no firm D call. Germline-derived CDR1 and CDR2 are SGHTA and FQGNSA. Trimming removed 3 bases at V and 0 bases at J, with 5 bases between. The CDR3 spans 13 residues. The CDR3 DNA reads as TGTGCCAGCAGCTTCCTCGTGAACACTGAAGCTTTCTTT. As protein: CASSFLVNTEAFF.

This clone was counted only a few times. The V and J genes are TRBV7-2 and TRBJ1-3; a possible D gene is TRBD1 (6 bases). CDR1 is SGHTA and CDR2 is FQGNSA in the germline V gene. Deletions cut 5 bases from V and 4 bases from J, with 12 bases between. The CDR3 runs to 14 residues. The CDR3: CASSPDRFGNTIYF. The DNA for the CDR3 is TGTGCCAGCAGCCCAGACAGGTTCGGAAACACCATATATTTT. The entire variable domain, with the rest obtained from reference TRBV7-2 and TRBJ1-3, is as follows: GAGVSQSPSNKVTEKGKDVELRCDPISGHTALYWYRQSLGQGLEFLIYFQGNSAPDKSGLPSDRFSAERTGGSVSTLTIQRTQQEDSAVYLCASSPDRFGNTIYFGEGSWLTVV.

J is TRBJ1-5 and V is TRBV28; D unclear. CDR3 length equals 12 residues. CDR1 is MDHEN and CDR2 is SYDVKM in the germline V gene. V dropped 3 bases and J dropped 7 bases, with 7 bases sitting between them. CDR3 sequence reads: CASSFPRQPQHF. DNA of the CDR3: TGTGCCAGCAGTTTCCCCAGACAGCCCCAGCATTTT.